A single sample gave rise to the 27 T cell receptor beta chains below, sequenced in a study of blood T cell repertoires in COVID-19. The data were produced by immunoSEQ multiplex PCR, yet TCRdb's version contains in-frame clones alone and is incomplete. The sample shows almost 80,000 clones, approximately 92% of them seen only once. Sample: peripheral blood. The receptors derive from a woman over 75 with acute or convalescent COVID-19.

This chain uses TRBV4-1 with TRBJ1-6, with 7 bases fitting TRBD1. Unmatched junction bases numbered 7, after V lost 7 bases and J lost 7 bases. CDR3 length: 14 amino acids. CDR1 is MGHRA and CDR2 is YSYEKL in the germline V gene. CDR3 bases: TGCGCCAGCAACCCGGACAGGCAGAATTCACCCCTCCACTTT. It yields the protein CASNPDRQNSPLHF.

The chain has TRBV4-1 and TRBJ2-6; TRBD1 is a possible D gene (5 bases). The CDR3 extends over 18 amino acids. Trimming left V 2 bases short and J 0 bases short, with 14 bases between. Germline values: CDR1 MGHRA, CDR2 YSYEKL. CDR3 sequence (DNA): TGCGCCAGCAGCCAACGACCCGGACAAAGCTCTGGGGCCAACGTCCTGACTTTC. Residues: CASSQRPGQSSGANVLTF.

This chain links TRBV2 with TRBJ1-5; no firm D call. Trimming removed 6 bases at V and 4 bases at J, with 13 bases between. The germline V gene encodes CDR1 SNHLY and CDR2 FYNNEI. The CDR3 loop spans 14 amino acids. The chain's CDR3 is CASSGRLGNQPQHF. As DNA, the CDR3 is TGTGCCAGCAGCGGGCGACTAGGGAATCAGCCCCAGCATTTT.

This clone was recorded once. The chain combines TRBV21-1 with TRBJ1-4. TRBV21-1 is noted as a pseudogene. The CDR3 is made up of 8 amino acids. CDR3 nucleotides: TGTGCCAGCAGCAGGGGGGTATTT. Protein: CASSRGVF.

The chain recombines TRBV2 with TRBJ2-1; 8 bases are shared with TRBD2. Trimming removed 3 bases from V and 8 bases from J; junction bases left unmatched: 9. The CDR3 is made up of 15 amino acids. Germline CDR1 SNHLY, CDR2 FYNNEI. The chain's CDR3 is CASSEGQRGSDEQFF. The CDR3 region has the DNA TGTGCCAGCAGTGAGGGCCAGCGGGGGAGCGATGAGCAGTTCTTC.

The chain carries TRBV6-5 and TRBJ1-2; D is possibly TRBD1 (5 bases). Germline loops: CDR1 MNHEY, CDR2 SVGAGI. The length of the CDR3 is 14 residues. Trimming stripped 5 bases from V and 4 bases from J, with 14 bases between. The chain's CDR3 is CASSRQHSGYGYTF. The CDR3 DNA follows: TGTGCCAGCAGTAGACAGCACTCTGGCTATGGCTACACCTTC.

The chain carries TRBV24-1 and TRBJ1-1; unclear D gene. Germline lookup yields CDR1 KGHDR and CDR2 SFDVKD. The CDR3 is made up of 11 amino acids. Trimming shortened V by 8 bases and J by 11 bases, and 14 bases separated the two germline ends. The CDR3 DNA follows: TGTGCCACCAAAGGGCGCGGGGAGGCTTTCTTT. Its translation: CATKGRGEAFF.

J is TRBJ2-7 and V is TRBV5-4; 7 bases fit TRBD1. The ends lost 3 bases at V and 2 bases at J; junction bases unmatched: 2. The CDR3 is 13 residues long. The germline V gene encodes CDR1 SGHNT and CDR2 YYREEE (reference sequence). In DNA form, the CDR3 reads TGTGCCAGCAGCTCCGGGACAGCCTACGAGCAGTACTTC. It codes for CASSSGTAYEQYF. Full variable domain (remainder filled in from reference TRBV5-4 and TRBJ2-7): ETGVTQSPTHLIKTRGQQVTLRCSSQSGHNTVSWYQQALGQGPQFIFQYYREEENGRGNFPPRFSGLQFPNYSSELNVNALELDDSALYLCASSSGTAYEQYFGPGTRLTVT.

The chain has TRBV7-9 and TRBJ2-7, with TRBD2 matching over 9 bases. Per germline, CDR1 SEHNR and CDR2 FQNEAQ (reference sequence). This CDR3 contains 16 residues. The V and J ends lost 5 bases and 0 bases, in that order; junction bases with no gene match: 8. Here the CDR3 DNA reads TGTGCCAGCAGCCCAAGACTAGCGGTGAGCTCCTACGAGCAGTACTTC. Protein sequence: CASSPRLAVSSYEQYF.

J is TRBJ1-1 and V is TRBV6-5; 10 positions match TRBD1. Germline V gene data show CDR1 as MNHEY and CDR2 as SVGAGI. The CDR3 is 14 amino acids. Germline trimming cut 3 bases from V and 4 bases from J; bases unmatched to any gene: 2. Here the CDR3 DNA reads TGTGCCAGCAGTTATAGGACAGGGGGCACTGAAGCTTTCTTT. It codes for CASSYRTGGTEAFF.

The rearrangement uses TRBV12-3 or TRBV12-4 and TRBJ2-3, with D tentatively TRBD1 (5 bases). The CDR3 is 13 residues long. Between the trimmed V and J ends, which lost 1 base and 4 bases, there was a span of 6 bases. In DNA form, the CDR3 reads TGTGCCAGCAGTTTAGGCAGGGCAGATACGCAGTATTTT. Its protein product is CASSLGRADTQYF.

The chain is built from TRBV3-1 (or the pseudogene TRBV3-2) and TRBJ2-7; 12 bases are shared with TRBD2. The CDR3 sequence is 15 residues long. J gave up 4 bases and V 2 bases, and 3 bases lay outside the gene matches. Per the germline V gene, CDR1 is LGHDT and CDR2 is YNNKEL (reference sequence). This chain's CDR3 is CASSQTSGGSYEQYF. The CDR3 nucleotides are TGTGCCAGCAGCCAAACTAGCGGGGGGTCTTACGAGCAGTACTTC.

CDR3 DNA sequence: TGTGCCATCAGTGAGGGCGGATCCTACGAGCAGTACTTC. It is translated as CAISEGGSYEQYF. The chain recombines TRBV10-3 with TRBJ2-7; D gene ambiguous. V was shortened by 2 bases and J by 1 base, with 6 bases between the two germline ends. The CDR3 runs 13 residues. Germline CDR1 and CDR2: ENHRY and SYGVKD.

The V gene is TRBV6-5, the J gene TRBJ2-3; D is ambiguous. Germline CDR1 MNHEY, CDR2 SVGAGI. With 5 bases removed from V and 1 base from J, the gap between germline ends came to 4 bases. There are 12 residues in the CDR3. This CDR3 is CASSRGTDTQYF. The CDR3 DNA reads as TGTGCCAGCAGTCGGGGCACAGATACGCAGTATTTT.

The chain has TRBV9 and TRBJ2-2; D is possibly TRBD1 (5 bases). The germline CDR1 and CDR2 sequences are SGDLS and YYNGEE. The length of the CDR3 is 14 residues. V was cut by 5 bases and J by 4 bases, with 12 bases left in between. The chain's CDR3 is CASSSGQGTGELFF. DNA for the CDR3: TGTGCCAGCAGTTCAGGGCAGGGCACCGGGGAGCTGTTTTTT. The full variable domain, with the rest looked up from reference TRBV9 and TRBJ2-2, is DSGVTQTPKHLITATGQRVTLRCSPRSGDLSVYWYQQSLDQGLQFLIQYYNGEERAKGNILERFSAQQFPDLHSELNLSSLELGDSALYFCASSSGQGTGELFFGEGSRLTVL.

This clone occurred once. The chain links TRBV4-1 to TRBJ2-1; 11 bases agree with TRBD1. Germline V lookup: CDR1 MGHRA, CDR2 YSYEKL. The CDR3 is 19 residues long. V dropped 1 base and J dropped 0; count of bases not matched to a gene: 8. The CDR3 loop is CASSQVFPGTGGSYNEQFF. The CDR3 DNA follows: TGCGCCAGCAGCCAAGTTTTTCCCGGGACAGGGGGCTCCTACAATGAGCAGTTCTTC.

The V gene is TRBV6-4, the J gene TRBJ1-3; D call uncertain. The germline CDR1 and CDR2 sequences are MRHNA and SNTAGT. The V end lost 3 bases, the J end lost 0 bases, and 9 bases lay between the germline ends. This CDR3 contains 15 residues. The DNA of the CDR3 is TGTGCCAGCAGTGATGGGGAGTACTCTGGAAACACCATATATTTT. Protein: CASSDGEYSGNTIYF.

The J gene is TRBJ1-6, the V gene TRBV4-3, with a weak D call TRBD1 (5 bases). The CDR3 is 16 amino acids. Germline V lookup: CDR1 LGHNA, CDR2 YSLEER. The germline V and J ends were trimmed by 1 base and 12 bases, with 19 bases remaining between them. The CDR3 coding sequence is TGCGCCAGCAGCCAAGCATCCAGGGAGGTGTTTCGACCCCTCCACTTT. Its translation: CASSQASREVFRPLHF.

The gene calls are TRBV19 and TRBJ1-4, with 7 positions matching TRBD1. Trimming cost V 4 bases and J 0 bases; bases outside gene matches: 5. The germline CDR1 and CDR2 sequences are LNHDA and SQIVND (reference sequence). CDR3 length: 16 amino acids. The CDR3 reads CASSTTGRATNEKLFF. The DNA of the CDR3 is TGTGCCAGTAGTACGACAGGGAGAGCAACTAATGAAAAACTGTTTTTT.

The chain recombines TRBV19 with TRBJ1-1, with TRBD1 identical over 8 bases. Trimming took 4 bases from V and 7 from J; bases not matched to a gene: 11. The CDR3 consists of 15 residues. Looked up from germline, CDR1 is LNHDA and CDR2 is SQIVND (reference sequence). The CDR3, as DNA: TGTGCCAGTAGTACCCCGGCAGGGGGCAGGGGTGAAGCTTTCTTT. This encodes CASSTPAGGRGEAFF.

The chain has TRBV4-1 and TRBJ2-1, with 9 bases fitting TRBD2. CDR1 and CDR2 (germline): MGHRA, YSYEKL. The trim removed 0 bases at V and 2 bases at J, leaving 5 bases unmatched. The CDR3 totals 17 residues. The CDR3 here is CASSQDHAGGAYNEQFF. In nucleotides, the CDR3 is TGCGCCAGCAGCCAAGATCACGCGGGAGGGGCCTACAATGAGCAGTTCTTC.

This chain links TRBV19 with TRBJ1-2; 7 bases fit TRBD1. This CDR3 is built from 17 residues. V lost 1 base, J lost 1 base, and 9 bases stayed unmatched. Germline V gives CDR1 LNHDA, CDR2 SQIVND (reference sequence). CDR3 coding DNA: TGTGCCAGTAGTATAGGACAGGGCGTTTACTATAACTATGGCTACACCTTC. This gives the protein CASSIGQGVYYNYGYTF.

The rearrangement joins TRBV11-2 to TRBJ2-5; maybe TRBD2 (7 bases). Trimming removed 8 bases from V and 1 base from J, with 20 bases in between. CDR1 and CDR2 (germline): SGHAT, FQNNGV. The CDR3 runs to 16 residues. Here the CDR3 reads CASGGGRHHLQETQYF. The DNA for the CDR3 is TGTGCCAGCGGGGGGGGGCGACATCATCTCCAAGAGACCCAGTACTTC. Drawing the rest from reference TRBV11-2 and TRBJ2-5, the complete variable domain is EAGVAQSPRYKIIEKRQSVAFWCNPISGHATLYWYQQILGQGPKLLIQFQNNGVVDDSQLPKDRFSAERLKGVDSTLKIQPAKLEDSAVYLCASGGGRHHLQETQYFGPGTRLLVL.

This clone was picked up one time. This sequence joins TRBV7-2 and TRBJ2-7, with 8 bases matching TRBD1. This CDR3 is 14 amino acids long. V was clipped by 5 bases and J by 3 bases; unmatched bases: 6. Germline V gene data show CDR1 as SGHTA and CDR2 as FQGNSA. The CDR3 DNA reads as TGTGCCAGCAGCCAGACGGGACAGGTCTACGAGCAGTACTTC. Translation: CASSQTGQVYEQYF.

The gene calls are TRBV2 and TRBJ2-3; weak D call: TRBD1 (6 bases). The CDR3 has 12 residues. The V gene lost 5 bases and the J gene lost 12 bases, with 15 bases spanning the gap. Germline V gene sequence: CDR1 SNHLY, CDR2 FYNNEI. This CDR3 reads CASSLRTDFQYF. The CDR3 bases are TGTGCCAGCAGTCTTCGGACAGATTTCCAGTATTTT.

The chain is built from TRBV18 and TRBJ1-4; D may be TRBD1 (6 bases). The CDR3 spans 14 residues. Between the trimmed V and J ends, which lost 3 bases and 7 bases, there was a span of 12 bases. Per the germline V gene, CDR1 is KGHSH and CDR2 is LQKENI. The CDR3 bases are TGTGCCAGCTCACCCGAACAGGGCAGTGAAAAACTGTTTTTT. Amino acid sequence: CASSPEQGSEKLFF.

The CDR3 loop is CASSIAKTDRKTEAFF. Written as DNA, the CDR3 is TGTGCCAGTAGTATAGCTAAAACGGACAGGAAGACTGAAGCTTTCTTT. The rearrangement links TRBV19 to TRBJ1-1; the match to TRBD1 covers 7 bases. V shed 1 base and J 5 bases; nucleotides not matched to a gene: 10. Germline assignment: CDR1 LNHDA and CDR2 SQIVND (reference sequence). CDR3 length: 16 residues. Complete variable domain (other parts from reference TRBV19 and TRBJ1-1): DGGITQSPKYLFRKEGQNVTLSCEQNLNHDAMYWYRQDPGQGLRLIYYSQIVNDFQKGDIAEGYSVSREKKESFPLTVTSAQKNPTAFYLCASSIAKTDRKTEAFFGQGTRLTVV.